A single sample gave rise to the 10 T cell receptor beta chains below, sequenced in a study of cytomegalovirus exposure and HLA in healthy donors. TCRdb's copy holds only in-frame clones and misses some; the assay was immunoSEQ multiplex PCR. The sample carries over 150,000 clones, approximately 96% recorded once. The sequencing input was PBMCs. These receptors were taken from a woman under 30 in good health and CMV-seronegative.

The CDR3 reads CASSPFGEEKLFF. In DNA form, the CDR3 reads TGTGCCAGCTCACCATTTGGAGAAGAAAAACTGTTTTTT. The chain carries TRBV18 and TRBJ1-4; no clear D gene. The CDR3 consists of 13 residues. Germline V gene data show CDR1 as KGHSH and CDR2 as LQKENI. The V end lost 2 bases, the J end lost 8 bases, and 9 bases lay between the germline ends.

This chain links TRBV12-2 with TRBJ2-1; the table gives TRBD2 as D, unverified against the DNA. TRBV12-2 has pseudogene status. The CDR3 runs to 18 residues. In DNA, the CDR3 is TGTGCAAGTCGCTTAAACTTTAGTCCGGGGATGCCCTACAATGAGCAGTTCTTC. It encodes CASRLNFSPGMPYNEQFF.

J is TRBJ2-3 and V is TRBV13; 7 bases map to TRBD2. Trimming took 0 bases from V and 4 from J; bases not matched to a gene: 13. This CDR3 spans 18 amino acids. Germline lookup yields CDR1 PRHDT and CDR2 FYEKMQ (reference sequence). DNA for the CDR3: TGTGCCAGCAGCTTAGGCCTAGCGGAAACTTTGGAGGCAGATACGCAGTATTTT. Protein sequence: CASSLGLAETLEADTQYF.

The V and J genes are TRBV5-1 and TRBJ2-7, with 7 bases lining up with TRBD1. V lost 7 bases to trimming and J lost 0 bases; unmatched junction nucleotides: 10. CDR3 length: 15 residues. CDR1 and CDR2 from the germline V gene are SGHRS and YFSETQ. In DNA form, the CDR3 reads TGCGCCAGCGGCCTGACAGGGCAAAGCTCCTACGAGCAGTACTTC. Translated, it gives CASGLTGQSSYEQYF.

The chain carries TRBV6-5 and TRBJ2-5; TRBD1 agrees at 7 bases. Matching the DNA end better, TRBJ2-7 makes the J call doubtful. This CDR3 has 14 amino acids. CDR1 MNHEY and CDR2 SVGAGI come from the germline V gene. The CDR3 bases are TGTGCCAGCAGTCGACAGACAGGGTCCTACGAGCAGTACTTC. Protein: CASSRQTGSYEQYF.

V and J are TRBV9 and TRBJ2-7, with unresolved D. V lost 4 bases, J lost 0 bases, and 11 bases lay in between. This CDR3 is 14 amino acids long. Germline CDR1 is SGDLS and CDR2 is YYNGEE. CDR3 DNA: TGTGCCAGCAGCCGAGGTAGAATCTCCTACGAGCAGTACTTC. Translation gives CASSRGRISYEQYF.

Points on this clone: At one end, the junction sequence differs from germline, possibly due to a read error. The chain has TRBV7-7 and TRBJ1-1; tentative D call: TRBD1 (5 bases). Germline CDR1 SSHAT, CDR2 FNYEAQ (reference sequence). This CDR3 contains 13 residues. The CDR3 region is CASSFERGTEAFF. CDR3 in DNA: TGTGCTAGCAGCTTTGAGCGGGGGACTGAAGCTTTCTTT.

V usage is TRBV25-1 and J usage is TRBJ1-2; maybe TRBD1 (6 bases). CDR1 MGHDK and CDR2 SYGVNS come from the germline V gene. V was shortened by 1 base and J by 8 bases, with 17 bases between the two germline ends. CDR3 length: 15 residues. CDR3 nucleotide sequence: TGTGCCAGCAGTGAATCCGGGGGGGCGACTGAAGGCTACACCTTC. Residues: CASSESGGATEGYTF.

This clone was found once. The chain employs TRBV6-1 and TRBJ1-4; 9 bases line up with TRBD1. Germline V gene lookup returns CDR1 MNHNS and CDR2 SASEGT. The CDR3 loop spans 14 amino acids. The V segment lost 8 bases and the J segment 3 bases; nucleotides outside the gene matches: 4. The CDR3 protein is CASARQGANEKLFF. In DNA form, the CDR3 reads TGTGCCAGCGCGAGACAGGGGGCTAATGAAAAACTGTTTTTT.

This clone was recorded only once. V and J are TRBV9 and TRBJ2-2; D unresolved. This CDR3 has 17 amino acids. Per germline, CDR1 SGDLS and CDR2 YYNGEE. With 4 bases removed from V and 0 bases from J, the gap between germline ends came to 16 bases. The CDR3 sequence is CASSPLFSPPNTGELFF. DNA for the CDR3: TGTGCCAGCAGCCCCCTCTTTAGTCCCCCGAACACCGGGGAGCTGTTTTTT.